Listed below are T cell receptor beta chains from one sample, sequenced in a study of shared clonotypes between healthy human individuals. Assay used: immunoSEQ multiplex PCR; TCRdb lists only in-frame clones, some missing. The sample lists some 1 million clones, approximately 76% seen once, with approximately 1.3% in the top ten. Sequencing input: memory CD4+ T cells sorted from blood. The receptors originated from a man aged 18 to 30 in good health. CDR3s include the opening cysteine and the closing phenylalanine or tryptophan. D genes are given only for firm matches. Size is omitted from some rows. Given values are once, few, many or a class for expanded clones.

J gene | D gene | clone size | V gene | CDR3 DNA | CDR3 protein
TRBJ2-3 | . | . | TRBV9 | TGTGCCAGCAGCGTAGCTGGGGGGTATACGCAGTATTTT | CASSVAGGYTQYF
TRBJ1-2 | . | . | TRBV13 | TGTGCCAGCAGCTTAGGGAGGCCGAAGAACTATGGCTACACCTTC | CASSLGRPKNYGYTF
TRBJ2-2 | TRBD2 | few | TRBV2 | TGTGCCAGCCGCCCCCTCGGGGGGGCCAACACCGGGGAGCTGTTTTTT | CASRPLGGANTGELFF
TRBJ2-1 | . | . | TRBV2 | TGTGCCAGCAGCCTACGAGGCGGCAACGATGAGCAGTTCTTC | CASSLRGGNDEQFF
TRBJ1-5 | . | . | TRBV18 | TGTGCCAGCTCACCATATAGGGGCAGGGGCAATCAGCCCCAGCATTTT | CASSPYRGRGNQPQHF
TRBJ2-6 | . | . | TRBV5-1 | TGCGCCAGCAGCTTGGACGGGGCGACTGGGGCCAACGTCCTGACTTTC | CASSLDGATGANVLTF
TRBJ1-3 | . | . | TRBV7-9 | TGTGCCAGCAGCCCAAGGCTCTCTGGAAACACCATATATTTT | CASSPRLSGNTIYF
TRBJ2-3 | TRBD1 | . | TRBV28 | TGTGCCAGCAGTTTGACAGGGGGCGGAAATACGCAGTATTTT | CASSLTGGGNTQYF
TRBJ2-2 | . | . | TRBV5-1 | TGCGCCAGCAGCTTGATGAGTTCGGCAGGCTACACCGGGGAGCTGTTTTTT | CASSLMSSAGYTGELFF
TRBJ1-2 | . | . | TRBV6-1 | TGTGCCAGCAGTGAAGCCTCCAGGATCGACTATGGCTACACCTTC | CASSEASRIDYGYTF
TRBJ2-1 | TRBD2 | . | TRBV5-1 | TGCGCCAGCAGCGCCGGGGGCGGGAGGGACAATGAGCAGTTCTTC | CASSAGGGRDNEQFF
TRBJ2-7 | . | . | TRBV14 | TGTGCCAGCAGCCGGCAGGGAGTTGGCTACGAGCAGTACTTC | CASSRQGVGYEQYF
TRBJ2-5 | . | once | TRBV25-1 | TGTGCCAGCAGTGAATTCGGGAAGCAAGAGACCCAGTACTTC | CASSEFGKQETQYF
TRBJ1-3 | . | . | TRBV11-2 | TGTGCCAGCAGCTTAAGTTACTCTGGAAACACCATATATTTT | CASSLSYSGNTIYF
TRBJ2-2 | TRBD1 | few | TRBV11-2 | TGTGCCAGCAGCCAGGGACAGGTCCTCAACACCGGGGAGCTGTTTTTT | CASSQGQVLNTGELFF
TRBJ2-6 | . | few | TRBV19 | TGTGCCAGTAGTATAGACCTCACAGGGAGCTCTAGATCCGGGGCCAACGTCCTGACTTTC | CASSIDLTGSSRSGANVLTF
TRBJ1-6 | . | . | TRBV18 | TGTGCCAGCTCACCATTGCAGGGGCCTGATTCACCCCTCCACTTT | CASSPLQGPDSPLHF
TRBJ1-4 | TRBD1 | once | TRBV29-1 | TGCAGCGTTGAAGGGGGGGACAGCCGTAATGAAAAACTGTTTTTT | CSVEGGDSRNEKLFF